This T cell receptor beta chain was retrieved from a study of Ad26.COV2.S vaccination and SARS-CoV-2 variants. Treatment given: approximately 18 received Ad26.COV2.S at low or high dose, single or two shots; 5 received placebo; per-sample allocation not given. Specimen acquisition occurred on day 63 following the initial vaccine or placebo injection. Clones were sequenced by immunoSEQ multiplex PCR, and TCRdb holds only the in-frame ones, with some missing. Of hundreds of thousands of clones in the sample, 89% are singletons; the top ten hold around 2.5%. Per germline, CDR1 SGHRS and CDR2 YFSETQ. V lost 3 bases to trimming and J lost 0 bases, with 10 bases between them. The CDR3 is made up of 14 amino acids.

This specimen was peripheral blood, taken in a trial of Ad26.COV2.S vaccine versus placebo. This TCR derives from a person between 18 and 60 years old who received the Ad26.COV2.S COVID-19 vaccine or a placebo. This chain uses TRBV5-1 with TRBJ2-7; TRBD2 might be the D (6 bases). The CDR3 spells CASSSTGDSYEQYF. The CDR3 DNA reads as TGCGCCAGCAGCTCGACGGGAGACTCCTACGAGCAGTACTTC. The full variable domain, rest sourced from reference TRBV5-1 and TRBJ2-7, is KAGVTQTPRYLIKTRGQQVTLSCSPISGHRSVSWYQQTPGQGLQFLFEYFSETQRNKGNFPGRFSGRQFSNSRSEMNVSTLELGDSALYLCASSSTGDSYEQYFGPGTRLTVT.